The 26 T cell receptor beta chains below come from one sample, sequenced in a study of OX40 agonist ivuxolimab in advanced cancers. Clones were read by immunoSEQ multiplex PCR, and TCRdb kept only the in-frame ones, dropping some. The table has more than 85,000 clones, less than 95% seen once; the top ten hold 0.31%. Sequenced here: CD4+ or CD8+ T cells sorted from blood, sampled in a trial of the OX40 agonist ivuxolimab. These receptors were collected from an adult with an advanced solid tumor such as melanoma, head and neck, liver or kidney cancer.

The chain links TRBV5-4 to TRBJ1-2; D gene uncertain. The germline V and J ends were trimmed by 0 bases and 4 bases, with 10 bases remaining between them. Germline V gene data show CDR1 as SGHNT and CDR2 as YYREEE (reference sequence). CDR3 length equals 14 residues. The CDR3 reads CASSLGRETYGYTF. The CDR3 region has the DNA TGTGCCAGCAGCTTGGGCCGAGAGACCTATGGCTACACCTTC.

The rearrangement joins TRBV6-5 to TRBJ2-7; 11 bases align to TRBD1. Looked up from germline, CDR1 is MNHEY and CDR2 is SVGAGI. V lost 7 bases and J lost 6; bases outside the gene matches: 11. The CDR3 contains 15 residues. CDR3 residues: CASTLTGTGGGEQYF. For the CDR3, the DNA is TGTGCCAGCACCTTAACCGGGACAGGGGGTGGCGAGCAGTACTTC.

This clone was found once. This chain links TRBV11-2 with TRBJ2-1; no clear D gene. Germline values: CDR1 SGHAT, CDR2 FQNNGV. With 1 base removed from V and 4 bases from J, the gap between germline ends came to 8 bases. The CDR3 runs 14 residues. The CDR3 sequence: CASSLGRDYNEQFF. The DNA of the CDR3 is TGTGCCAGCAGCTTAGGCAGAGATTACAATGAGCAGTTCTTC.

The gene calls are TRBV30 and TRBJ2-7; 11 nucleotides match TRBD2. The CDR3 runs 18 residues. The V and J ends lost 1 base and 1 base, in that order; junction bases with no gene match: 12. From germline, CDR1 is GTSNPN and CDR2 SVGIG (reference sequence). DNA of the CDR3: TGTGCCTGGAGTGCTCCGTTGGGTAGCGGGAGGGGATCCTACGAGCAGTACTTC. This gives the protein CAWSAPLGSGRGSYEQYF.

This chain connects TRBV7-2 to TRBJ1-4; tentative D call: TRBD1 (5 bases). The CDR3 consists of 16 residues. V was trimmed by 5 bases and J by 3 bases, leaving 16 bases between them. CDR1 is SGHTA and CDR2 is FQGNSA in the germline V gene. The CDR3 protein is CASSPGGFGANEKLFF. CDR3 in DNA: TGTGCCAGCAGCCCCGGGGGGTTCGGGGCTAATGAAAAACTGTTTTTT.

This sequence joins TRBV7-9 and TRBJ1-4; D possibly corresponds to TRBD1 (6 bases). CDR3 length equals 14 residues. V was pared by 3 bases and J by 3 bases, with 8 bases between. The germline V gene has CDR1 SEHNR and CDR2 FQNEAQ (reference sequence). In nucleotides, the CDR3 is TGTGCCAGCAGCTTGTCAGGGGCTAATGAAAAACTGTTTTTT. Translated: CASSLSGANEKLFF.

The J gene is TRBJ2-5, the V gene TRBV5-1, with D perhaps TRBD2 (5 bases). The V end lost 0 bases, the J end lost 5 bases, and 11 bases lay between the germline ends. In germline, CDR1 is SGHRS, CDR2 YFSETQ. This CDR3 region has 14 residues. The chain's CDR3 is CASSLDGRTETQYF. The CDR3 coding sequence is TGCGCCAGCAGCTTGGATGGGAGAACGGAGACCCAGTACTTC.

The chain uses TRBV10-1 and TRBJ2-1, with 8 bases that match TRBD2. CDR1 and CDR2 (germline): WNHNN, SYGVQD (reference sequence). The CDR3 is 15 amino acids. J lost 1 base, V lost 6 bases, and 5 bases had no gene match. The DNA of the CDR3 is TGCGCCAGCAGGGTAACTAGCGGATCCTACAATGAGCAGTTCTTC. Protein product: CASRVTSGSYNEQFF.

The chain combines TRBV5-8 with TRBJ2-2; 9 bases map to TRBD1. The CDR3 runs 17 residues. The ends lost 4 bases at V and 1 base at J; junction bases unmatched: 8. CDR1 is SGHTS and CDR2 is YDEGEE in the germline V gene. The CDR3 DNA reads as TGTGCCAGCAGCCCGTGGGGACAGGGCAGGAACACCGGGGAGCTGTTTTTT. This gives the protein CASSPWGQGRNTGELFF. Combining the CDR3 with reference TRBV5-8 and TRBJ2-2 gives the whole variable domain EAGVTQSPTHLIKTRGQQATLRCSPISGHTSVYWYQQALGLGLQFLLWYDEGEERNRGNFPPRFSGRQFPNYSSELNVNALELEDSALYLCASSPWGQGRNTGELFFGEGSRLTVL.

The CDR3 spells CASSEGLAGGVETQYF. The DNA for the CDR3 is TGTGCCAGCAGCGAGGGACTAGCGGGAGGTGTGGAGACCCAGTACTTC. The chain recombines TRBV7-7 with TRBJ2-5, with 15 bases lining up with TRBD2. CDR1 is SSHAT, CDR2 FNYEAQ, per germline (reference sequence). This CDR3 comprises 16 residues. V lost 5 bases and J lost 5; bases outside the gene matches: 6.

This CDR3 reads CASSMALAGGETQYF. The CDR3 DNA follows: TGTGCCAGCAGTATGGCGCTAGCGGGAGGAGAGACCCAGTACTTC. The V and J genes are TRBV5-4 and TRBJ2-5; 11 bases line up with TRBD2. Germline V gene sequence: CDR1 SGHNT, CDR2 YYREEE (reference sequence). CDR3 length equals 15 residues. J lost 4 bases, V lost 5 bases, and 7 bases had no gene match.

This clone was picked up one time. The V gene is TRBV18, the J gene TRBJ2-1; TRBD2 might be the D (6 bases). Looked up from germline, CDR1 is KGHSH and CDR2 is LQKENI. The CDR3 has 14 amino acids. Trimming stripped 0 bases from V and 6 bases from J, with 9 bases between. The DNA for the CDR3 is TGTGCCAGCTCACCACCGGGGGGTTCCAATGAGCAGTTCTTC. It codes for CASSPPGGSNEQFF.

A remark on this clone: Other nucleotide sequences in the sample specify the same CDR3. V is TRBV6-1 and J is TRBJ2-7, with unresolved D. CDR3 length equals 11 residues. Trimming stripped 3 bases from V and 4 bases from J, with 4 bases between. CDR1 and CDR2 from the germline V gene are MNHNS and SASEGT. CDR3 region: CASSDRYEQYF. The DNA of the CDR3 is TGTGCCAGCAGTGACAGATACGAGCAGTACTTC.

The V call is TRBV18, the J call TRBJ2-4, with TRBD1 as a possible D gene (5 bases). V was clipped by 0 bases and J by 0 bases, with 6 bases between them. This CDR3 region has 15 residues. Germline V CDR1 and CDR2: KGHSH, LQKENI. The CDR3 nucleotides read TGTGCCAGCTCACCACCGGACATAGCCAAAAACATTCAGTACTTC. Its protein is CASSPPDIAKNIQYF.

J is TRBJ2-3 and V is TRBV11-2, with unresolved D. The germline V and J ends were trimmed by 1 base and 3 bases, with 11 bases remaining between them. Germline values: CDR1 SGHAT, CDR2 FQNNGV. The CDR3 runs 15 residues. The CDR3 DNA is TGTGCCAGCAGCTTAGTACCCCTGGAGACAGATACGCAGTATTTT. It is translated as CASSLVPLETDTQYF. The variable domain in full, with the rest retrieved from reference TRBV11-2 and TRBJ2-3, is EAGVAQSPRYKIIEKRQSVAFWCNPISGHATLYWYQQILGQGPKLLIQFQNNGVVDDSQLPKDRFSAERLKGVDSTLKIQPAKLEDSAVYLCASSLVPLETDTQYFGPGTRLTVL.

The rearrangement uses TRBV4-3 and TRBJ2-3; 7 bases align to TRBD2. Germline lookup yields CDR1 LGHNA and CDR2 YSLEER. This CDR3 region has 16 residues. The trim removed 4 bases at V and 4 bases at J, leaving 11 bases unmatched. CDR3 region: CASSLRTRERSDTQYF. As DNA, the CDR3 is TGCGCCAGCAGCCTCCGGACTAGGGAGAGGTCAGATACGCAGTATTTT.

The chain couples TRBV27 to TRBJ1-1; D not certain. Germline CDR1 and CDR2: MNHEY and SMNVEV (reference sequence). This CDR3 has 13 residues. Trimming took off 3 bases at V and 1 base at J, with 6 bases between the two ends. The CDR3 protein is CASSFRENTEAFF. CDR3 bases: TGTGCCAGCAGTTTTAGAGAGAACACTGAAGCTTTCTTT.

V is TRBV10-1 and J is TRBJ2-3, with no clear D. The CDR3 covers 11 residues. The V and J ends lost 4 bases and 4 bases respectively, with 3 bases between them. CDR1 and CDR2 from the germline V gene are WNHNN and SYGVQD (reference sequence). As DNA, the CDR3 is TGCGCCAGCAGTGTGGCAGATACGCAGTATTTT. This codes for CASSVADTQYF.

The CDR3 loop reads CASSWGLAGGGAEQYF. CDR3 bases: TGCGCCAGCAGCTGGGGACTAGCGGGTGGGGGGGCCGAGCAGTACTTC. V usage is TRBV5-1 and J usage is TRBJ2-7; 12 positions match TRBD2. The CDR3 is made up of 16 amino acids. V was pared by 3 bases and J by 6 bases, with 10 bases of the junction left unmatched. In germline, CDR1 is SGHRS, CDR2 YFSETQ.

The chain couples TRBV19 to TRBJ2-3, with 12 bases identical to TRBD2. This CDR3 has 15 amino acids. Germline assignment: CDR1 LNHDA and CDR2 SQIVND (reference sequence). The junction had 3 bases not matched to a gene; V was cut back by 6 bases and J by 2 bases. CDR3 nucleotides: TGTGCCAGTAGCCCTAGCGGGAGGGCCACAGATACGCAGTATTTT. It is translated as CASSPSGRATDTQYF.

The chain is built from TRBV29-1 and TRBJ2-2; 12 positions match TRBD2. V was pared by 5 bases and J by 7 bases, with 11 bases of the junction left unmatched. Germline CDR1 and CDR2: SQVTM and ANQGSEA. The CDR3 contains 16 residues. The DNA for the CDR3 is TGCAGCGTTCTCCGGACTAGCGGGATCGGGGGCGGGGAGCTGTTTTTT. Protein: CSVLRTSGIGGGELFF.

This chain uses TRBV7-9 with TRBJ2-1; a weak D match, TRBD2 (5 bases). This CDR3 has 13 residues. Germline CDR1 is SEHNR and CDR2 is FQNEAQ (reference sequence). The V and J ends lost 5 bases and 5 bases respectively, with 10 bases between them. Written as DNA, the CDR3 is TGTGCCAGCAGCCCCCGGGGTAACAATGAGCAGTTCTTC. Translating it yields CASSPRGNNEQFF.

The CDR3 DNA reads TGTGCCAGCAGCTCTTCCGGGACAGTCGATAATTCACCCCTCCACTTT. The encoded protein is CASSSSGTVDNSPLHF. The rearrangement links TRBV7-6 to TRBJ1-6, with 7 positions matching TRBD1. The trim removed 4 bases at V and 5 bases at J, leaving 8 bases unmatched. The germline V gene encodes CDR1 SGHVS and CDR2 FNYEAQ. This CDR3 region has 16 residues.

The chain links TRBV9 to TRBJ2-3, with D maybe TRBD2 (6 bases). CDR1 is SGDLS, CDR2 YYNGEE, per germline. This CDR3 is built from 16 residues. Trimming removed 0 bases at V and 3 bases at J, with 14 bases between. The CDR3 here is CASSVVSGTLTDTQYF. CDR3 DNA sequence: TGTGCCAGCAGCGTAGTTTCCGGGACTCTAACAGATACGCAGTATTTT.

The rearrangement links TRBV5-1 to TRBJ2-7, with 7 bases lining up with TRBD1. The CDR3 runs 14 residues. Germline CDR1 is SGHRS and CDR2 is YFSETQ. V was clipped by 4 bases and J by 2 bases; unmatched bases: 6. CDR3 nucleotides: TGCGCCAGCAGCCCGACAGGGATTACCTACGAGCAGTACTTC. It is translated as CASSPTGITYEQYF.

V and J are TRBV7-6 and TRBJ2-1; TRBD2 is a possible D gene (5 bases). The CDR3 runs 15 residues. Trimming shortened V by 5 bases and J by 6 bases, and 17 bases separated the two germline ends. The germline CDR1 and CDR2 sequences are SGHVS and FNYEAQ. CDR3 nucleotide sequence: TGTGCCAGCAGCCCCGGAGGTCTAGTAGCCAATGAGCAGTTCTTC. Residues: CASSPGGLVANEQFF.